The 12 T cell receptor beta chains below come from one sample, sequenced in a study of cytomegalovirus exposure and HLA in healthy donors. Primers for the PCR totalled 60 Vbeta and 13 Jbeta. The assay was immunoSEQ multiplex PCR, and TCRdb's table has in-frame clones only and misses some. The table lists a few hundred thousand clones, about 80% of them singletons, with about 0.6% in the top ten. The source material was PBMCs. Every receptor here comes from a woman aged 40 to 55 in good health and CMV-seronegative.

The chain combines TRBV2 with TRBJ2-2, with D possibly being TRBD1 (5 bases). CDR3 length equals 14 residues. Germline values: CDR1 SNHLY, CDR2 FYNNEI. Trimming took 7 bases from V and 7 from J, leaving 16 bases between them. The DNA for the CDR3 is TGTGCCAGCAACCTCCTACACACAGGCGGGGAGCTGTTTTTT. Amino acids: CASNLLHTGGELFF.

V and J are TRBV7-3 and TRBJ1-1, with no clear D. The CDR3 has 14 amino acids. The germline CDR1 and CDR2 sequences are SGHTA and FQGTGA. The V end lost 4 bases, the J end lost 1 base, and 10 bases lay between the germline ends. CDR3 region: CASSSDSQNTEAFF. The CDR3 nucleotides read TGTGCCAGCAGCTCAGATTCGCAGAACACTGAAGCTTTCTTT.

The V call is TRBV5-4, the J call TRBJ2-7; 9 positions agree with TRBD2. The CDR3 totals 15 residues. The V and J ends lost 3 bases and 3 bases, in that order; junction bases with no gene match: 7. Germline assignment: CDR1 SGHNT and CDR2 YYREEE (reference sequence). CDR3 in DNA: TGTGCCAGCAGCTCCCTCGGTAGCGGGGGCTACGAGCAGTACTTC. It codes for CASSSLGSGGYEQYF.

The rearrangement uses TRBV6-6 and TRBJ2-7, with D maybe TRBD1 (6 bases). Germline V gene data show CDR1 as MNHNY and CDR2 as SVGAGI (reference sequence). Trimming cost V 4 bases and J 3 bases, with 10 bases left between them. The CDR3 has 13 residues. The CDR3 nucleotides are TGTGCCAGCAGTTTGACAGGCCTCTACGAGCAGTACTTC. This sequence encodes CASSLTGLYEQYF.

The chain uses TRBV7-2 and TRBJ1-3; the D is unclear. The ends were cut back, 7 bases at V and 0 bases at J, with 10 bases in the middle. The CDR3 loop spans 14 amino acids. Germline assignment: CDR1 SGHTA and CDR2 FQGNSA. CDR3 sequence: CASTHSYSGNTIYF. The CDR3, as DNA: TGTGCCAGCACCCACAGTTACTCTGGAAACACCATATATTTT.

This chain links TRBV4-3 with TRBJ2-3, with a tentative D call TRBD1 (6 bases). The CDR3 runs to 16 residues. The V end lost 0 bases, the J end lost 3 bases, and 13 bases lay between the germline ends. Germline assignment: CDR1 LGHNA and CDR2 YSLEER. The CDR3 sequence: CASSQELQGLTDTQYF. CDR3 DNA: TGCGCCAGCAGCCAAGAGCTCCAGGGGCTGACAGATACGCAGTATTTT.

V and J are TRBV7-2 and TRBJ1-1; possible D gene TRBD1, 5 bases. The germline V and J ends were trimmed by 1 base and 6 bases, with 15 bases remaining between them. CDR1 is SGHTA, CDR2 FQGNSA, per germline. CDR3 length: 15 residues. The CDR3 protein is CASSLVMGQWSEAFF. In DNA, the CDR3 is TGTGCCAGCAGCTTAGTTATGGGGCAATGGTCTGAAGCTTTCTTT.

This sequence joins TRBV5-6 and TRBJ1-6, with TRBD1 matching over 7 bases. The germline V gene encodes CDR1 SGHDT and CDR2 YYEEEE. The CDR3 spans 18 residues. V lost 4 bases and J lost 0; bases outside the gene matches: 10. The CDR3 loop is CASSPTGQRSSYNSPLHF. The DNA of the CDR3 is TGTGCCAGCAGCCCTACGGGACAGAGGAGCTCCTATAATTCACCCCTCCACTTT.

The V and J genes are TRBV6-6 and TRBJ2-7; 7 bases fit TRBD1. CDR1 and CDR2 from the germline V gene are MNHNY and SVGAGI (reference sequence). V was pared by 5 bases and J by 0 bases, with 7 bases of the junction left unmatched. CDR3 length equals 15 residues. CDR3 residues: CASSGPGQSSYEQYF. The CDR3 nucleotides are TGTGCCAGCAGTGGACCGGGACAGAGCTCCTACGAGCAGTACTTC.

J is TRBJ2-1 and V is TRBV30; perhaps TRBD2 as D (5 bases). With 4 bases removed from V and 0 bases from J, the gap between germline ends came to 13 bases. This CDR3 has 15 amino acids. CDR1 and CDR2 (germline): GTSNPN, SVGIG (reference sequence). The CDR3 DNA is TGTGCCTGGACCGTTACGGGGAGCTCCTACAATGAGCAGTTCTTC. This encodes CAWTVTGSSYNEQFF. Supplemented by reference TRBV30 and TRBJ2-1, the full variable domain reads SQTIHQWPATLVQPVGSPLSLECTVEGTSNPNLYWYRQAAGRGLQLLFYSVGIGQISSEVPQNLSASRPQDRQFILSSKKLLLSDSGFYLCAWTVTGSSYNEQFFGPGTRLTVL.

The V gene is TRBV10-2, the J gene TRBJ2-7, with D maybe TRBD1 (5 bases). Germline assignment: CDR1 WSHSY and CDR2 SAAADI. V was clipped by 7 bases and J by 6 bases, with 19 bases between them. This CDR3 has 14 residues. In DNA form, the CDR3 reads TGCGCCAGCAAACCTGGGGCAGGGTGGAGCGAGCAGTACTTC. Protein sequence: CASKPGAGWSEQYF.

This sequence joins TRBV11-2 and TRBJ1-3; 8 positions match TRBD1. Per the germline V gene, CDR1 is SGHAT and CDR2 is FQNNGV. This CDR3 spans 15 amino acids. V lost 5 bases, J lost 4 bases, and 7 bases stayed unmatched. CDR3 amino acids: CASSPVGTGGNTIYF. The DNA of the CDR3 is TGTGCCAGCAGCCCAGTTGGGACAGGAGGAAACACCATATATTTT.